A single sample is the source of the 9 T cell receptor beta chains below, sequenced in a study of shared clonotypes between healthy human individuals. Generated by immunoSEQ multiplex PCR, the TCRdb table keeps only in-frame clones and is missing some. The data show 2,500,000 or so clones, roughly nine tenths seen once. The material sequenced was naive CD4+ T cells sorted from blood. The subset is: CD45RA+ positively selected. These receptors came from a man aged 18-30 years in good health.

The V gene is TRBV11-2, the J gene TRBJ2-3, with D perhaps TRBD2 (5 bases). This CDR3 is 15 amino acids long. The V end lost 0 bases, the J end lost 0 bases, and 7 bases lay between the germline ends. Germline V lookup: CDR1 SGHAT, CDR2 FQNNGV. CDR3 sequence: CASSLEWTSTDTQYF. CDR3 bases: TGTGCCAGCAGCTTAGAATGGACTAGCACAGATACGCAGTATTTT.

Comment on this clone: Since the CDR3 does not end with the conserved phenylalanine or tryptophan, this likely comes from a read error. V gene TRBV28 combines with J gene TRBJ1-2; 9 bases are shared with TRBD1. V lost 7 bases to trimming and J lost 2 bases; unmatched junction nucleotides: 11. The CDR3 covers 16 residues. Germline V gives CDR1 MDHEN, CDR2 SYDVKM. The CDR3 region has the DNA TGTGCCAGCACCCCACCCCCCGGGACAGGGAACTATGGCTACACCCTC. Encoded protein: CASTPPPGTGNYGYTL.

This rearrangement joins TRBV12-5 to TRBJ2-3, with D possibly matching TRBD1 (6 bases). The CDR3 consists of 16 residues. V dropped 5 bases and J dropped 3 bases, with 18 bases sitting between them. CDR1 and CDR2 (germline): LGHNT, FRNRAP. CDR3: CASGGGSSTGTDTQYF. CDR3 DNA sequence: TGTGCTAGTGGTGGAGGATCGAGCACAGGGACAGATACGCAGTATTTT.

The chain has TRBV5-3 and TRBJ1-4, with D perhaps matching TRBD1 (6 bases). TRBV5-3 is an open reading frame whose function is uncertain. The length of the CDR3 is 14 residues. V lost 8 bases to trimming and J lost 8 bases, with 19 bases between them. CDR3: CASTKGVLDEKLFF. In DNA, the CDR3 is TGTGCCAGCACTAAGGGGGTTTTGGACGAAAAACTGTTTTTT.

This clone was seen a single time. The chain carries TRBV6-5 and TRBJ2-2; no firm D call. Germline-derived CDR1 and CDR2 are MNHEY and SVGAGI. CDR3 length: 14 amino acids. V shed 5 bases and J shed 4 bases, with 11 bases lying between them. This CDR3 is CASSPRGLTGELFF. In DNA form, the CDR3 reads TGTGCCAGCAGTCCCCGAGGCCTCACCGGGGAGCTGTTTTTT.

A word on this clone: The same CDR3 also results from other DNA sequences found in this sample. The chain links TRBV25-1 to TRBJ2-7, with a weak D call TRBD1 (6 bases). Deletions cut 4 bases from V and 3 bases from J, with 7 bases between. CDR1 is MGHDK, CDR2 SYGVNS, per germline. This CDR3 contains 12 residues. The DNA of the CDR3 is TGTGCCAGCAGTGCACAGGGCTACGAGCAGTACTTC. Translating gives CASSAQGYEQYF.

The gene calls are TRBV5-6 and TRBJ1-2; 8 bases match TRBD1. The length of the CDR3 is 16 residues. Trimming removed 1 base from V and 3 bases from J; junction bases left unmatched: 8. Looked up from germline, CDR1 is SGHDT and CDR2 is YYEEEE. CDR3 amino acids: CASSLRWDRLDYGYTF. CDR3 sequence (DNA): TGTGCCAGCAGCTTGCGGTGGGACAGGCTCGACTATGGCTACACCTTC.

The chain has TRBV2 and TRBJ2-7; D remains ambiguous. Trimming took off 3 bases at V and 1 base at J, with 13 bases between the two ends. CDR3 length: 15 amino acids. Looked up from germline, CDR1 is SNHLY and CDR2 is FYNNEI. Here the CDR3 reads CASSDGIKLSYEQYF. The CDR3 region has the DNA TGTGCCAGCAGTGATGGAATTAAACTTTCCTACGAGCAGTACTTC.

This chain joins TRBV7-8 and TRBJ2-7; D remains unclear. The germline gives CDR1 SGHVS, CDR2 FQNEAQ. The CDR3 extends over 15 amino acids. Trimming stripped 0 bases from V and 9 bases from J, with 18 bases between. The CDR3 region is CASSLAGVLGKGQYF. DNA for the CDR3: TGTGCCAGCAGCTTAGCGGGTGTATTGGGAAAGGGGCAGTACTTC. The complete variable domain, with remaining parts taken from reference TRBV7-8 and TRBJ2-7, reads GAGVSQSPRYKVAKRGQDVALRCDPISGHVSLFWYQQALGQGPEFLTYFQNEAQLDKSGLPSDRFFAERPEGSVSTLKIQRTQQEDSAVYLCASSLAGVLGKGQYFGPGTRLTVT.